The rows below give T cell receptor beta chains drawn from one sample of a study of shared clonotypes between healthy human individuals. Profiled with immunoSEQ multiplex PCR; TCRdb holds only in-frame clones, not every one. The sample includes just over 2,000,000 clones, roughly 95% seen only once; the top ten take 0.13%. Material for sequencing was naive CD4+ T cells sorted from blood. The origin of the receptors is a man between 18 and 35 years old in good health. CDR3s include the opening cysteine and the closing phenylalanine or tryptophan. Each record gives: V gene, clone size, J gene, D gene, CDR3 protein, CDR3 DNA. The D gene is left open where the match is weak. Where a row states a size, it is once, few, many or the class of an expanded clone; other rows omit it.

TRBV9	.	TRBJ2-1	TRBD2	CASSARTSGSYNEQFF	TGTGCCAGCAGCGCCCGGACTAGCGGCTCCTACAATGAGCAGTTCTTC
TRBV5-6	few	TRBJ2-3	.	CASSLDRTDTQYF	TGTGCCAGCAGCTTGGACCGCACAGATACGCAGTATTTT
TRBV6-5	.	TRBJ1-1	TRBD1	CASSAASQGAAEAFF	TGTGCCAGCAGCGCCGCAAGCCAGGGGGCTGCTGAAGCTTTCTTT
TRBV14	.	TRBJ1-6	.	CASSQVRNSPLHF	TGTGCCAGCAGCCAAGTCCGGAATTCACCCCTCCACTTT
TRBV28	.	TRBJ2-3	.	CASTFVWGNQSDTQYF	TGTGCCAGCACCTTCGTATGGGGTAATCAATCAGATACGCAGTATTTT
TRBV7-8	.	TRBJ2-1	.	CASSPKTSSGTYNEQFF	TGTGCCAGCAGCCCGAAGACTAGCTCGGGGACATACAATGAGCAGTTCTTC
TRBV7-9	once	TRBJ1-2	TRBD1	CASSLGGQGFSGYTF	TGTGCCAGCAGCTTAGGGGGACAGGGGTTCTCCGGCTACACCTTC
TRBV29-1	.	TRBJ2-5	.	CSVEQGPGETQYF	TGCAGCGTTGAACAGGGCCCTGGGGAGACCCAGTACTTC
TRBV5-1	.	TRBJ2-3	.	CASSLGVADTDTQYF	TGCGCCAGCAGCTTAGGGGTAGCGGACACAGATACGCAGTATTTT
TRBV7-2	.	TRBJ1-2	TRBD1	CASSLADRPYTF	TGTGCCAGCAGCTTAGCGGACAGGCCCTACACCTTC
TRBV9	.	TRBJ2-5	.	CASSVLGGIQETQYF	TGTGCCAGCAGCGTACTGGGTGGGATACAAGAGACCCAGTACTTC
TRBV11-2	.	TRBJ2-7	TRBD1	CASSLGPGQTYEQYF	TGTGCCAGCAGCTTAGGACCGGGACAGACATACGAGCAGTACTTC
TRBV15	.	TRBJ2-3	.	CATSGGPLADTQYF	TGTGCCACCAGCGGTGGACCCTTGGCAGATACGCAGTATTTT
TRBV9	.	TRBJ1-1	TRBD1	CASSAGQGRNTEAFF	TGTGCCAGCAGCGCCGGACAGGGAAGGAACACTGAAGCTTTCTTT
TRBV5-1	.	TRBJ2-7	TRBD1	CASSGRQGSGYEQYF	TGCGCCAGCAGCGGAAGACAGGGATCTGGCTACGAGCAGTACTTC
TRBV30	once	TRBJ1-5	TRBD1	CAWSSGTVNQPQHF	TGTGCCTGGAGTTCCGGGACAGTAAATCAGCCCCAGCATTTT
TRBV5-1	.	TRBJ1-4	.	CASSLDGRGDEKLFF	TGCGCCAGCAGCTTGGATGGCAGGGGCGATGAAAAACTGTTTTTT
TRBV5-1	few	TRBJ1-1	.	CASLHEGGTEAFF	TGCGCCAGCTTGCATGAGGGGGGCACTGAAGCTTTCTTT
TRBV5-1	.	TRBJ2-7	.	CASGAQGYEQYF	TGCGCCAGCGGCGCACAGGGCTACGAGCAGTACTTC
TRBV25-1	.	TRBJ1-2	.	CASSEYRAGRKQPYGYTF	TGTGCCAGCAGTGAATATCGGGCCGGGAGGAAGCAACCCTATGGCTACACCTTC
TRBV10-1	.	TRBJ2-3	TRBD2	CASQLAASTDTQYF	TGCGCCAGTCAACTAGCGGCTAGCACAGATACGCAGTATTTT
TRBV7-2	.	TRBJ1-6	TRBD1	CASSLTGVINSPLHF	TGTGCCAGCAGCTTAACAGGGGTTATTAATTCACCCCTCCACTTT
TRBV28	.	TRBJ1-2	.	CASSLPSGPFYGYTF	TGTGCCAGCAGTTTACCGTCAGGGCCTTTCTATGGCTACACCTTC
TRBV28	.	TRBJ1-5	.	CASSLAGVNQPQHF	TGTGCCAGCAGTTTGGCTGGAGTAAATCAGCCCCAGCATTTT
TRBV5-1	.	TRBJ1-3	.	CASSLNSGLSGNTIYF	TGCGCCAGCAGCTTAAACAGTGGCCTCTCTGGAAACACCATATATTTT
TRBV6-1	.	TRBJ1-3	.	CASTANSGNTIYF	TGTGCCAGCACGGCGAACTCTGGAAACACCATATATTTT
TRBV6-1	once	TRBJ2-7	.	CASSDYSRSYEQYF	TGTGCCAGCAGTGACTATAGTAGATCCTACGAGCAGTACTTC
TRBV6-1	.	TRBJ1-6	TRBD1	CASSVTGGADHSPLHF	TGTGCCAGCAGTGTTACAGGGGGAGCCGATCATTCACCCCTCCACTTT
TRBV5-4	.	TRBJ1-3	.	CASSLEQGLSIYF	TGTGCCAGCAGCCTGGAACAGGGTCTCTCCATATATTTT
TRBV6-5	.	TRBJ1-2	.	CASSYSTAGSYGYTF	TGTGCCAGCAGTTACTCGACTGCAGGAAGCTATGGCTACACCTTC
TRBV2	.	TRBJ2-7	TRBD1	CASTGQGFEQYF	TGTGCCAGCACGGGACAGGGATTCGAGCAGTACTTC
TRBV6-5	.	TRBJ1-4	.	CASSRGQAREKLFF	TGTGCCAGCAGCCGCGGGCAAGCTCGTGAAAAACTGTTTTTT
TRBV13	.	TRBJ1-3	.	CASSTYRVSGNTIYF	TGTGCCAGCAGCACCTACAGGGTCTCTGGAAACACCATATATTTT
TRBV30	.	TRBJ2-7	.	CAWSVRAGTYEQYF	TGTGCCTGGAGTGTACGGGCAGGGACCTACGAGCAGTACTTC
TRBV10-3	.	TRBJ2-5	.	CAIRQEQETQYF	TGTGCCATCAGACAGGAACAAGAGACCCAGTACTTC
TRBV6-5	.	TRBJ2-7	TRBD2	CASSYQDSGDYEQYF	TGTGCCAGCAGTTACCAAGATAGCGGGGACTACGAGCAGTACTTC
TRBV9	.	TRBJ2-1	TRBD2	CASSVFLAGAGNEQFF	TGTGCCAGCAGCGTATTTCTAGCGGGAGCGGGTAATGAGCAGTTCTTC
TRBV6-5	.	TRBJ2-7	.	CASSYLRSSYEQYF	TGTGCCAGCAGTTACCTCAGGTCCTCCTACGAGCAGTACTTC
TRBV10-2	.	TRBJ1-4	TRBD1	CASSEWAGGAGKLFF	TGCGCCAGCAGCGAGTGGGCAGGGGGCGCAGGAAAACTGTTTTTT